This T cell receptor beta chain was identified in a study of T cell repertoires in cytomegalovirus infection. Whole-study findings and limits: CMV-specific TCR beta clonotypes restricted by HLA-C dominated the ex vivo response.

The germline V gene has CDR1 MNHEY and CDR2 SVGAGI. V shed 1 base, J shed 4 bases, and the junction held 5 bases outside the gene matches. This CDR3 has 15 residues. A word on this clonotype: No antigen is known for it.

TCRdb ran MiXCR on the reads and lists one entry per CDR3 protein. Of hundreds of thousands of distinct CDR3 sequences listed, approximately 25% were seen once; the top ten hold 8%. Sequenced: CD8+ T cells from PBMCs. The receptor's source is a human donor in good health (CMV status not recorded). Some clones in this sample may be carry-over from other donors' samples. The chain recombines TRBV6-5 with TRBJ2-5, with 8 bases identical to TRBD1. CDR3 in amino acids: CASSYYRGTGETQYF. The CDR3 DNA is TGTGCCAGCAGTTACTACAGGGGGACGGGAGAGACCCAGTACTTC.